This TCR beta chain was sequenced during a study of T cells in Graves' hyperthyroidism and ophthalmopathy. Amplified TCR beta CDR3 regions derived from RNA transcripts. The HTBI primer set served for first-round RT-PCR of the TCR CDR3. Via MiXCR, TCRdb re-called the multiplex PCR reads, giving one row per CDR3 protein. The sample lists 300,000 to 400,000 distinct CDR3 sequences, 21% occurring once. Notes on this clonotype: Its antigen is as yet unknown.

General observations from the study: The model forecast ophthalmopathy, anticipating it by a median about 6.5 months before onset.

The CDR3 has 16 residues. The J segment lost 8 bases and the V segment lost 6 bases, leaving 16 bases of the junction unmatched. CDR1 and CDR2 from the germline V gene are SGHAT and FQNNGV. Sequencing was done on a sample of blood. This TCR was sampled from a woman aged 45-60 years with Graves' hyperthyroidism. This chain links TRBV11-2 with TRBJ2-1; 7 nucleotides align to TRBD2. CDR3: CASSYLGSGALYEQFF. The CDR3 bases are TGTGCCAGCAGTTACCTGGGAAGCGGGGCCCTCTATGAGCAGTTCTTC.